The T cell receptor (beta chain) under discussion was sequenced for a study of CD8 T cells in ankylosing spondylitis. CDR1 and CDR2 (germline): SGHTA, FQGNSA. The V gene end was trimmed by 5 bases and the J gene end by 5 bases; junction bases not matched to a gene: 8. The length of the CDR3 is 14 residues. In the case of this clonotype: What it binds is unknown.

Study-wide results and caveats: Disease-linked clones reportedly showed significant enrichment in matched ankylosing spondylitis synovial fluid. Characteristic of ankylosing spondylitis blood, it appeared, was a TCR beta motif comprising about eight highly homologous variants.

Quantitative 5'-RACE with molecular barcodes was used to make the TCR beta libraries. From the 5' RACE reads, TCRdb called clonotypes with MiXCR, one entry per CDR3 protein. Here the sample spans a few hundred thousand distinct CDR3 sequences, roughly a tenth being singletons. What was sequenced was blood, either unsorted or a sorted T cell fraction (not recorded which). The clonotype comes from a male donor with ankylosing spondylitis or in good health (not recorded which). This chain joins TRBV7-2 and TRBJ2-7, with 8 bases matching TRBD1. CDR3 DNA sequence: TGTGCCAGCAGCCTCAGGACAGGGAGCCACGAGCAGTACTTC. Residues: CASSLRTGSHEQYF.